Detailed here is one T cell receptor (beta chain). Trimming cost V 1 base and J 13 bases, with 13 bases left between them. The CDR3 length is 12 residues. Germline V CDR1 and CDR2: MDHEN, SYDVKM. Clones were read by immunoSEQ multiplex PCR, and TCRdb kept only the in-frame ones, dropping some. The sample lists around 2.1 million clones; around 93% were seen once. The sample originates from a study of shared clonotypes between healthy human individuals. Study at large: Every donor yielded three CD4 naive, three CD4 memory, two CD8 naive and one CD8 memory plate.

Terminally differentiated effector memory CD45RA+ cells were excluded from the naive CD8 cells, which were CD45RO-negative and positively selected for CCR7. This clonotype was sampled from a man aged 18 to 30 in good health. Some clones in this sample may be carry-over from other donors' samples. The V call is TRBV28, the J call TRBJ1-2; D remains ambiguous. Sequencing was carried out using naive CD8+ T cells from PBMCs. Here the CDR3 reads CASSLYPEAGTF. CDR3 coding DNA: TGTGCCAGCAGTTTATACCCCGAGGCGGGCACCTTC.